This T cell receptor beta chain was documented in a study of shared T cell receptors in the human thymus. The repertoire was sequenced with immunoSEQ multiplex PCR; TCRdb's copy has only in-frame clones and lacks some. Here the sample spans roughly 550,000 clones, roughly 74% being singletons. CDR1 and CDR2 from the germline V gene are MNHEY and SMNVEV (reference sequence). The CDR3 is made up of 15 amino acids. V lost 8 bases to trimming and J lost 6 bases; unmatched junction nucleotides: 12. These data were also reused for a study on human thymus T cells. According to that study: Thymic resections from corrective heart surgery supplied the tissue. Thymic and blood repertoires seemed to favor certain V and J genes.

The TCR originated in a boy less than two years old with a congenital heart defect. What was sequenced was thymocytes. The chain couples TRBV27 to TRBJ2-3; 9 bases map to TRBD1. The CDR3 bases are TGTGCCAGCCATCCATCGGGACAGGGAATGGATACGCAGTATTTT. Translated: CASHPSGQGMDTQYF.